This TCR beta chain was profiled in a study of PD-1 blockade in mismatch repair-deficient tumors. Trimming removed 4 bases from V and 7 bases from J; junction bases left unmatched: 6. Germline V gives CDR1 SGHRS, CDR2 YFSETQ. The CDR3 consists of 14 residues. Profiling relied on immunoSEQ multiplex PCR, and the TCRdb table lists in-frame clones only, not all of them. The profile covers some 120,000 clones, with about nine tenths appearing a single time and roughly 10% taken by the ten largest. V and J are TRBV5-1 and TRBJ2-1; 9 nucleotides line up with TRBD2. This TCR came from an adult with mismatch repair-deficient cancer. Material: peripheral blood, obtained approximately 72 weeks after starting pembrolizumab. CDR3 coding DNA: TGCGCCAGCAGCATCAAGCGGGAGGAGAATGAGCAGTTCTTC. Protein sequence: CASSIKREENEQFF.